These T cell receptor beta chains were read from a single sample in a study of blood T cell repertoires in COVID-19. Method: immunoSEQ multiplex PCR; TCRdb's copy keeps in-frame clones and lacks some. Of approximately 150,000 clones in the sample, roughly 85% are singletons; the top ten hold roughly 1%. Sequenced: peripheral blood. These TCRs come from a man in his forties or fifties with acute or convalescent COVID-19. Both conserved end residues are part of each CDR3. D genes are given only for firm matches. Size is stated for part of the rows, as once, few or many counts, or as a class when the clone is expanded.

>NA|TRBJ1-2|once|TRBV12-3/TRBV12-4
TGTGCCAGCAGGAGTCCCGGGGGCTATGGCTACACCTTC
CASRSPGGYGYTF
>NA|TRBJ2-7|NA|TRBV28
TGTGCCAGCAGACACCCGGAGGGGCCGGCCGAGCAGTACTTC
CASRHPEGPAEQYF
>TRBD1|TRBJ1-1|NA|TRBV2
TGTGCCAGCAGTGTACAGGGGGTGGAAACTGAAGCTTTCTTT
CASSVQGVETEAFF
>NA|TRBJ2-2|few|TRBV3-1/TRBV3-2
TGTGCCAGCAGCCAAGTCGGGACATGGAACACCGGGGAGCTGTTTTTT
CASSQVGTWNTGELFF
>NA|TRBJ1-4|NA|TRBV4-3
TGCGCCAGCAGCCCTGATTGGGGGGTGAGGACTAATGAAAAACTGTTTTTT
CASSPDWGVRTNEKLFF
>NA|TRBJ2-1|NA|TRBV10-1
TGCGCCAGCAAAAGGGAGTTACAAGTTCTCACGAGCTCCTACAATGAGCAGTTCTTC
CASKRELQVLTSSYNEQFF
>TRBD1|TRBJ1-1|few|TRBV10-2
TGCGCCAGCAGTGTAGCCGGGACAGAGAACACTGAAGCTTTCTTT
CASSVAGTENTEAFF
>TRBD1|TRBJ2-1|NA|TRBV7-9
TGTGCCAGCAGTTCGGGACAGGGGTTTGTGGGTGAGCAGTTCTTC
CASSSGQGFVGEQFF
>TRBD1|TRBJ2-1|NA|TRBV28
TGTGCCAGTTACGCAGGGGGCGGAATGGATGAGCAGTTCTTC
CASYAGGGMDEQFF
>TRBD1|TRBJ1-5|NA|TRBV6-5
TGTGCCAGCAGTTCGCTACAGGGGGGCAATCAGCCCCAGCATTTT
CASSSLQGGNQPQHF
>NA|TRBJ2-1|NA|TRBV11-2
TGTGCCAGCAGCTTAAAGTCTATTTTCAATGAGCAGTTCTTC
CASSLKSIFNEQFF
>TRBD1|TRBJ1-4|NA|TRBV5-1
TGCGCCAGCAGCCCACCGGGACAGGCCGGAGAAAAACTGTTTTTT
CASSPPGQAGEKLFF
>TRBD2|TRBJ2-1|NA|TRBV19
TGTGCCAGTAGTATTTGGGGCGGGGGTTCTTACAATGAGCAGTTCTTC
CASSIWGGGSYNEQFF
>NA|TRBJ1-2|few|TRBV9
TGTGCCAGCAGCGTAGCCCCGGGGGGGGGCGCTTATGGCTACACCTTC
CASSVAPGGGAYGYTF
>NA|TRBJ2-5|NA|TRBV2
TGTGCCAGCAGTGAGGTGGGACTTTCCCAAGAGACCCAGTACTTC
CASSEVGLSQETQYF
>NA|TRBJ1-1|NA|TRBV11-2
TGTGCCAGCAGCATTCGACTGAGACAGGCAGGAGCTTTCTTT
CASSIRLRQAGAFF
>NA|TRBJ1-2|NA|TRBV6-5
TGTGCCAGCATTCAATCAGGGCTGATGGGGGGCTACACCTTC
CASIQSGLMGGYTF
>TRBD1|TRBJ1-1|NA|TRBV5-1
TGCGCCAGCAGCGGGGACAGGGCTGAAGCTTTCTTT
CASSGDRAEAFF
>NA|TRBJ2-7|once|TRBV19
TGTGCCAGTAGTATCTCGGCAGGTTCCTACGAGCAGTACTTC
CASSISAGSYEQYF
>NA|TRBJ2-7|NA|TRBV12-5
TGTGCTAGTGGTCTCACAGGGAAAGGGGCCTACGAGCAGTACTTC
CASGLTGKGAYEQYF
>TRBD1|TRBJ2-3|once|TRBV19
TGTGCCAGTAGCCAACCCCTACTCCGGGACAGGGGGCTGTCAGATACGCAGTATTTT
CASSQPLLRDRGLSDTQYF
>NA|TRBJ1-2|NA|TRBV7-8
TGTGCCAGCAGCTTCGGGGGACACTATGGCTACACCTTC
CASSFGGHYGYTF
>TRBD1|TRBJ1-6|NA|TRBV3-1/TRBV3-2
TGTGCCAGCACCCTCAGAAACCCGACAGGGATCTCACCCCTCCACTTT
CASTLRNPTGISPLHF
>NA|TRBJ1-2|NA|TRBV12-3/TRBV12-4
TGTGCCAGCAGCGGACACACTAACTATGGCTACACCTTC
CASSGHTNYGYTF
>NA|TRBJ1-2|NA|TRBV28
TGTGCCAGCAGTTCCCCCCCAGGGAACTATGGCTACACCTTC
CASSSPPGNYGYTF